This passage covers 30 T cell receptor beta chains from one sample sequenced in a study of blood T cell repertoires in COVID-19. TCRdb keeps only in-frame clones here, not all; method: immunoSEQ multiplex PCR. The sample has 85,000 to 100,000 clones; over 75% are singletons. Material for sequencing was peripheral blood. These receptors were collected from a man between 60 and 75 years old with acute or convalescent COVID-19.

With respect to this clone: Other DNA sequences in this sample translate to the same CDR3. The chain carries TRBV12-3 or TRBV12-4 and TRBJ1-2; D remains unclear. CDR3 length: 13 amino acids. Trimming removed 5 bases at V and 3 bases at J, with 10 bases between. The DNA of the CDR3 is TGTGCCAGCAGTCCGGGGTACGACTATGGCTACACCTTC. It specifies CASSPGYDYGYTF.

The chain couples TRBV5-6 to TRBJ1-3; D might be TRBD1 (5 bases). Germline V lookup: CDR1 SGHDT, CDR2 YYEEEE. This CDR3 has 15 amino acids. The V end was cut by 0 bases, the J end by 9 bases, with 16 bases between. Written as DNA, the CDR3 is TGTGCCAGCAGCTTGGCGGTCAGGGCGCCCGGCACCATATATTTT. Translating it yields CASSLAVRAPGTIYF.

The V call is TRBV2, the J call TRBJ1-2; TRBD1 might be the D (5 bases). Germline assignment: CDR1 SNHLY and CDR2 FYNNEI. CDR3 length: 12 residues. With 8 bases removed from V and 2 bases from J, the gap between germline ends came to 9 bases. The CDR3, as DNA: TGTGCCAGCGGAGGGGAAAACTATGGCTACACCTTC. It translates to CASGGENYGYTF.

This chain links TRBV6-5 with TRBJ2-1; D unclear. Looked up from germline, CDR1 is MNHEY and CDR2 is SVGAGI. The CDR3 covers 12 residues. Trimming took off 0 bases at V and 8 bases at J, with 5 bases between the two ends. CDR3 nucleotide sequence: TGTGCCAGCAGTTACTCGAGGCATGAGCAGTTCTTC. Protein product: CASSYSRHEQFF.

The chain combines TRBV2 with TRBJ2-7; weak D call: TRBD2 (6 bases). The CDR3 is made up of 14 amino acids. V lost 5 bases, J lost 3 bases, and 14 bases lay in between. CDR1 and CDR2 (germline): SNHLY, FYNNEI. CDR3: CASSLQGGLYEQYV. DNA for the CDR3: TGTGCCAGCAGTCTCCAGGGAGGACTCTACGAGCAGTACGTC.

The chain is built from TRBV11-2 and TRBJ1-5; TRBD1 might be the D (5 bases). The CDR3 length is 14 residues. Germline-derived CDR1 and CDR2 are SGHAT and FQNNGV. V was trimmed by 6 bases and J by 4 bases, leaving 13 bases between them. CDR3 DNA: TGTGCCAGCAGTAAATTGGGGCGGAATCAGCCCCAGCATTTT. Translation: CASSKLGRNQPQHF.

The CDR3 sequence is CASSPRGPAPLSGNTIYF. In nucleotides, the CDR3 is TGTGCCAGCAGTCCCAGGGGGCCCGCGCCCCTCTCTGGAAACACCATATATTTT. This chain uses TRBV7-9 with TRBJ1-3, with 8 bases that match TRBD1. The germline CDR1 and CDR2 sequences are SEHNR and FQNEAQ (reference sequence). The J segment lost 0 bases and the V segment lost 6 bases, leaving 13 bases of the junction unmatched. The CDR3 contains 18 residues.

This clone appeared a single time. This chain joins TRBV11-2 and TRBJ2-1; 10 bases match TRBD2. The CDR3 has 16 amino acids. Germline V lookup: CDR1 SGHAT, CDR2 FQNNGV. The J segment lost 9 bases and the V segment lost 1 base, leaving 9 bases of the junction unmatched. The CDR3 DNA sequence: TGTGCCAGCAGCTTAGTTGGTGGGACTAGCGCGGCTGAGCAGTTCTTC. Protein product: CASSLVGGTSAAEQFF.

CDR3 amino acids: CASSDWSDSNQPQHF. The CDR3 nucleotides are TGTGCCAGCAGTGATTGGTCAGATAGCAATCAGCCCCAGCATTTT. The chain links TRBV6-1 to TRBJ1-5; D unresolved. CDR1 is MNHNS, CDR2 SASEGT, per germline. Between the trimmed V and J ends, which lost 3 bases and 0 bases, there was a span of 9 bases. The CDR3 consists of 15 residues.

The V gene is TRBV15, the J gene TRBJ1-4; D gene uncertain. The germline V and J ends were trimmed by 0 bases and 7 bases, with 6 bases remaining between them. This CDR3 comprises 13 residues. Germline CDR1 LNHNV, CDR2 YYDKDF (reference sequence). CDR3 DNA: TGTGCCACCAGCAGAGATACTTCTGAAAAACTGTTTTTT. Protein: CATSRDTSEKLFF. The full variable domain, rest sourced from reference TRBV15 and TRBJ1-4, is DAMVIQNPRYQVTQFGKPVTLSCSQTLNHNVMYWYQQKSSQAPKLLFHYYDKDFNNEADTPDNFQSRRPNTSFCFLDIRSPGLGDTAMYLCATSRDTSEKLFFGSGTQLSVL.

The rearrangement joins TRBV19 to TRBJ2-3; 7 nucleotides align to TRBD1. CDR3 length equals 12 residues. Per the germline V gene, CDR1 is LNHDA and CDR2 is SQIVND (reference sequence). V lost 3 bases and J lost 9; bases outside the gene matches: 3. The CDR3 reads CASSIDRATQYF. CDR3 coding DNA: TGTGCCAGTAGTATCGACAGGGCCACGCAGTATTTT.

V is TRBV30 and J is TRBJ2-3; TRBD1 is a possible D gene (6 bases). The CDR3 consists of 14 residues. V was pared by 5 bases and J by 2 bases, with 14 bases between. CDR1 GTSNPN and CDR2 SVGIG come from the germline V gene (reference sequence). CDR3 loop: CAWGPGQLTDTQYF. The CDR3 bases are TGTGCCTGGGGTCCCGGACAGCTCACAGATACGCAGTATTTT.

In DNA form, the CDR3 reads TGTGCCAGCAGCTCCCAGTTGGGAGGGTCACCCCTCCACTTT. Protein product: CASSSQLGGSPLHF. The V and J genes are TRBV3-1 (or the pseudogene TRBV3-2) and TRBJ1-6; no clear D gene. This CDR3 has 14 amino acids. V lost 5 bases to trimming and J lost 10 bases, with 15 bases between them. The germline gives CDR1 LGHDT, CDR2 YNNKEL (reference sequence).

The chain joins TRBV6-6 to TRBJ1-2; TRBD1 matches at 7 bases. Germline trimming cut 7 bases from V and 5 bases from J; bases unmatched to any gene: 10. This CDR3 is built from 14 residues. The germline gives CDR1 MNHNY, CDR2 SVGAGI (reference sequence). The CDR3 reads CASTNGGQPYGYTF. Written as DNA, the CDR3 is TGTGCCAGCACCAATGGGGGACAGCCTTATGGCTACACCTTC.

The chain combines TRBV6-4 with TRBJ2-2, with 8 nucleotides matching TRBD1. Trimming at V came to 4 bases and at J to 3 bases, leaving 7 bases not matched to a gene. Germline values: CDR1 MRHNA, CDR2 SNTAGT. CDR3 size: 16 residues. CDR3 in amino acids: CASSALGQDYTGELFF. DNA of the CDR3: TGTGCCAGCAGTGCTCTGGGACAGGATTACACCGGGGAGCTGTTTTTT.

The V and J genes are TRBV5-6 and TRBJ1-3, with D uncertain. The CDR3 totals 15 residues. The V gene lost 0 bases and the J gene lost 0 bases, with 7 bases spanning the gap. Germline loops: CDR1 SGHDT, CDR2 YYEEEE. The CDR3 coding sequence is TGTGCCAGCAGCTTGGGCAGAAGCTCTGGAAACACCATATATTTT. Translating gives CASSLGRSSGNTIYF.

This chain joins TRBV5-1 and TRBJ2-7; perhaps TRBD1 as D (7 bases). Germline V lookup: CDR1 SGHRS, CDR2 YFSETQ. Trimming pared 3 bases from V and 1 base from J, leaving 11 bases between. This CDR3 comprises 14 residues. CDR3 nucleotides: TGCGCCAGCAGCTCCCAGGGGGGATCCTACGAGCAGTACTTC. The encoded protein is CASSSQGGSYEQYF.

This clone was observed once. The J gene is TRBJ1-4, the V gene TRBV2, with a weak D call TRBD1 (6 bases). This CDR3 contains 15 residues. Germline V lookup: CDR1 SNHLY, CDR2 FYNNEI. The V gene lost 3 bases and the J gene lost 7 bases, with 15 bases spanning the gap. The CDR3 loop reads CASSELWDTIEKLFF. In DNA form, the CDR3 reads TGTGCCAGCAGTGAGCTTTGGGACACAATTGAAAAACTGTTTTTT. The whole variable domain, filled in from reference TRBV2 and TRBJ1-4, reads EPEVTQTPSHQVTQMGQEVILRCVPISNHLYFYWYRQILGQKVEFLVSFYNNEISEKSEIFDDQFSVERPDGSNFTLKIRSTKLEDSAMYFCASSELWDTIEKLFFGSGTQLSVL.

The J gene is TRBJ2-2, the V gene TRBV9; 12 bases map to TRBD2. Trimming cost V 4 bases and J 0 bases; bases outside gene matches: 4. CDR3 size: 17 residues. CDR1 SGDLS and CDR2 YYNGEE come from the germline V gene. The CDR3 coding sequence is TGTGCCAGCAGCCCGGGGACTAGCGGGTCGAACACCGGGGAGCTGTTTTTT. Its protein is CASSPGTSGSNTGELFF.

The rearrangement links TRBV15 to TRBJ1-6; no clear D. This CDR3 region has 13 residues. Germline CDR1 reads LNHNV; CDR2 reads YYDKDF (reference sequence). V was cut by 1 base and J by 7 bases, with 5 bases left in between. The CDR3 spells CATSRGRNSPLHF. In DNA form, the CDR3 reads TGTGCCACCAGCAGAGGCAGGAATTCACCCCTCCACTTT.

This chain joins TRBV19 and TRBJ1-1, with 8 bases matching TRBD1. The germline CDR1 and CDR2 sequences are LNHDA and SQIVND (reference sequence). The CDR3 has 13 amino acids. J lost 7 bases, V lost 6 bases, and 7 bases had no gene match. The CDR3 bases are TGTGCCAGTAGCTCCGGGACAGGCGGTGAAGCTTTCTTT. Its protein product is CASSSGTGGEAFF.

This chain links TRBV5-1 with TRBJ1-2, with 8 bases lining up with TRBD1. Germline V gene lookup returns CDR1 SGHRS and CDR2 YFSETQ. V trimming: 3 bases; J trimming: 5 bases; junction bases outside the gene matches: 6. This CDR3 has 14 residues. DNA of the CDR3: TGCGCCAGCAGCTCCGGACAGGGTGGATATGGCTACACCTTC. Amino acid sequence: CASSSGQGGYGYTF.

This chain uses TRBV3-1 (or the pseudogene TRBV3-2) with TRBJ1-2; D ambiguous. Looked up from germline, CDR1 is LGHDT and CDR2 is YNNKEL (reference sequence). There are 14 residues in the CDR3. V lost 7 bases and J lost 1, with 13 bases in between. CDR3 in amino acids: CASTLGGDNYGYTF. CDR3 DNA sequence: TGTGCCAGCACCCTGGGAGGAGATAACTATGGCTACACCTTC.

This chain uses TRBV27 with TRBJ1-1; weak D call: TRBD1 (5 bases). This CDR3 comprises 16 residues. Trimming pared 1 base from V and 5 bases from J, leaving 17 bases between. Per germline, CDR1 MNHEY and CDR2 SMNVEV (reference sequence). The chain's CDR3 is CASSLFPPVGGTEAFF. The CDR3 region has the DNA TGTGCCAGCAGTTTATTCCCCCCCGTGGGGGGAACTGAAGCTTTCTTT.

A single count supports this clone. The rearrangement links TRBV30 to TRBJ1-2; possible D gene TRBD1, 6 bases. CDR1 and CDR2 (germline): GTSNPN, SVGIG (reference sequence). The CDR3 runs to 13 residues. V lost 0 bases, J lost 2 bases, and 7 bases lay in between. As DNA, the CDR3 is TGTGCCTGGAGTGTTACAGGGAACTATGGCTACACCTTC. Translating gives CAWSVTGNYGYTF. Drawing the rest from reference TRBV30 and TRBJ1-2, the complete variable domain is SQTIHQWPATLVQPVGSPLSLECTVEGTSNPNLYWYRQAAGRGLQLLFYSVGIGQISSEVPQNLSASRPQDRQFILSSKKLLLSDSGFYLCAWSVTGNYGYTFGSGTRLTVV.

Note on this clone: Different DNA sequences within this sample yield the same CDR3. The gene calls are TRBV5-1 and TRBJ2-1, with D unresolved. The V and J ends lost 0 bases and 3 bases respectively, with 4 bases between them. Germline lookup yields CDR1 SGHRS and CDR2 YFSETQ. The CDR3 consists of 13 residues. Here the CDR3 DNA reads TGCGCCAGCAGCTTGGGCGGCTACAATGAGCAGTTCTTC. It encodes CASSLGGYNEQFF.

The chain uses TRBV11-3 and TRBJ1-1, with D perhaps matching TRBD1 (5 bases). The V end lost 7 bases, the J end lost 1 base, and 10 bases lay between the germline ends. This CDR3 is 13 amino acids long. Germline V gene data show CDR1 as SGHNT and CDR2 as YENEEA. This CDR3 reads CASKGQGNTEAFF. Here the CDR3 DNA reads TGTGCCAGCAAGGGCCAGGGGAACACTGAAGCTTTCTTT.

The chain recombines TRBV7-2 with TRBJ1-1, with TRBD1 as a possible D gene (6 bases). The V and J ends lost 1 base and 4 bases respectively, with 7 bases between them. CDR1 and CDR2 from the germline V gene are SGHTA and FQGNSA. This CDR3 comprises 13 residues. The CDR3 is CASSLEGGTEAFF. In DNA, the CDR3 is TGTGCCAGCAGCTTAGAAGGGGGCACTGAAGCTTTCTTT.

The rearrangement joins TRBV3-1 (or the pseudogene TRBV3-2) to TRBJ1-2; the D gene is possibly TRBD1 (5 bases). CDR3 length: 13 residues. Germline V gives CDR1 LGHDT, CDR2 YNNKEL (reference sequence). The germline V and J ends were trimmed by 4 bases and 4 bases, with 10 bases remaining between them. The CDR3 bases are TGTGCCAGCAGCCGAGACAGTCCCTATGGCTACACCTTC. It is translated as CASSRDSPYGYTF.

This rearrangement joins TRBV19 to TRBJ2-1, with 7 bases lining up with TRBD2. Germline CDR1 is LNHDA and CDR2 is SQIVND (reference sequence). Trimming took 1 base from V and 3 from J; bases not matched to a gene: 3. The CDR3 runs 15 residues. The CDR3 region has the DNA TGTGCCAGTAGTATAGTTATAGCGGGCTACAATGAGCAGTTCTTC. This sequence encodes CASSIVIAGYNEQFF.